These 7 T cell receptor beta chains were sequenced from one sample in a study of OX40 agonist ivuxolimab in advanced cancers. Repertoires were generated with immunoSEQ multiplex PCR, while TCRdb's copy carries only in-frame clones and drops some. The sample yields roughly 64,000 clones, 85% to 95% seen once. This specimen consisted of CD4+ or CD8+ T cells sorted from blood, obtained in a trial of the OX40 agonist ivuxolimab. All receptors come from an adult with an advanced solid tumor such as melanoma, head and neck, liver or kidney cancer.

This sequence joins TRBV5-8 and TRBJ2-1, with D perhaps matching TRBD2 (5 bases). The germline V gene has CDR1 SGHTS and CDR2 YDEGEE. V was trimmed by 2 bases and J by 10 bases, leaving 19 bases between them. CDR3 length: 15 residues. The CDR3 bases are TGTGCCAGCAGCTTAAAACGGACTCTCCGTTGGGAGCAGTTCTTC. Its translation: CASSLKRTLRWEQFF.

The chain recombines TRBV27 with TRBJ2-6; TRBD2 might be the D (6 bases). V shed 1 base and J shed 0 bases, with 10 bases lying between them. Germline V gene data show CDR1 as MNHEY and CDR2 as SMNVEV (reference sequence). CDR3 length: 17 residues. This CDR3 reads CASSLYYGSSGANVLTF. CDR3 in DNA: TGTGCCAGCAGTTTATACTACGGGAGCTCTGGGGCCAACGTCCTGACTTTC.

V usage is TRBV5-4 and J usage is TRBJ1-1; D is unclear. This CDR3 comprises 14 residues. CDR1 SGHNT and CDR2 YYREEE come from the germline V gene (reference sequence). V dropped 0 bases and J dropped 8 bases, with 14 bases sitting between them. CDR3: CASSLGGSGWEAFF. The CDR3 DNA is TGTGCCAGCAGCTTGGGGGGTTCCGGGTGGGAAGCTTTCTTT. The full variable domain, completed using reference TRBV5-4 and TRBJ1-1, is ETGVTQSPTHLIKTRGQQVTLRCSSQSGHNTVSWYQQALGQGPQFIFQYYREEENGRGNFPPRFSGLQFPNYSSELNVNALELDDSALYLCASSLGGSGWEAFFGQGTRLTVV.

The chain combines TRBV5-1 with TRBJ2-3; 11 bases are a match to TRBD2. Germline loops: CDR1 SGHRS, CDR2 YFSETQ. This CDR3 comprises 15 residues. V was clipped by 2 bases and J by 1 base; unmatched bases: 0. The DNA for the CDR3 is TGCGCCAGCAGCTTACTAGCGGGAGGCACAGATACGCAGTATTTT. Translated, it gives CASSLLAGGTDTQYF.

The rearrangement joins TRBV6-9 to TRBJ2-5; TRBD2 matches at 9 bases. The DNA matches TRBJ2-7 better at its end, which makes the J call doubtful. CDR1 is MNHGY, CDR2 SVAAGI, per germline. The CDR3 contains 15 residues. The CDR3 sequence is CASSSTSAGGYEQYF. CDR3 sequence (DNA): TGTGCCAGCAGCTCAACCTCCGCGGGAGGGTACGAGCAGTACTTC.

V is TRBV5-1 and J is TRBJ1-1; no reliable D call. This CDR3 has 14 residues. The germline CDR1 and CDR2 sequences are SGHRS and YFSETQ. With 0 bases removed from V and 4 bases from J, the gap between germline ends came to 10 bases. The CDR3 spells CASSLVGGSTEAFF. The DNA for the CDR3 is TGCGCCAGCAGCTTGGTAGGTGGTTCCACTGAAGCTTTCTTT.

The V call is TRBV7-2, the J call TRBJ2-5, with a weak D call TRBD1 (5 bases). Germline V gives CDR1 SGHTA, CDR2 FQGNSA. Trimming cost V 3 bases and J 4 bases, with 9 bases left between them. This CDR3 is 13 amino acids long. The CDR3 nucleotides are TGTGCCAGCAGCTTGCAGGGTAGAGAGACCCAGTACTTC. Its translation is CASSLQGRETQYF.